The sequence of this T cell receptor beta chain was determined in a study of cytomegalovirus exposure and HLA in healthy donors. Study observations and caveats: Later analysis associated a missense DCLRE1C variant with TCR beta V- and J-gene trimming. By HLA locus, TCR association rates varied in a later analysis, with DRB1 showing the most and HLA-C the fewest.

PCR was performed using 60 Vbeta and 13 Jbeta primers. Study processing details: In a later analysis, of 79 million or so unique beta chains, some 10 million appeared in at least two donors. Assay used: immunoSEQ multiplex PCR; TCRdb lists only in-frame clones, some missing. That table gives V, J and clone size, and the DNA gave D and trimming. Of 200,000 or so clones in the sample, more than 75% were seen once. J lost 2 bases, V lost 3 bases, and 2 bases had no gene match. The CDR3 sequence is 15 residues long. Germline CDR1 reads SGHTA; CDR2 reads FQGNSA. As to this clone: Its antigen is not identified.

V gene TRBV7-2 combines with J gene TRBJ2-1; 9 bases fit TRBD2. The material sequenced was PBMCs. The sequence was obtained from a male donor in good health and CMV-seropositive. The CDR3 loop reads CASSLASGTYNEQFF. The DNA for the CDR3 is TGTGCCAGCAGCTTGGCTAGCGGGACCTACAATGAGCAGTTCTTC.